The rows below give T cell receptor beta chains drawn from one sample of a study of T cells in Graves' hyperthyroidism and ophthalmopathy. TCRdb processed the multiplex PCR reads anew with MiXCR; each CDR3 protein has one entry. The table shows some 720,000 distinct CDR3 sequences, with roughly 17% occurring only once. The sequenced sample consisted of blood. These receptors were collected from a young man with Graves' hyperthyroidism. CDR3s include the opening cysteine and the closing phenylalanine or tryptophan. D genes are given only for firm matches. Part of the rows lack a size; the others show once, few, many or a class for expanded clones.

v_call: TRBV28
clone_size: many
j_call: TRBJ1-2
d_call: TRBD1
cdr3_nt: TGTGCCAGCAGTTTGACAGGGGGCGACGCCTATGGCTACACCTTC
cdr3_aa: CASSLTGGDAYGYTF

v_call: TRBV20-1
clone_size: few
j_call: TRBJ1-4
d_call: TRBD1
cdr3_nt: TGCAGTGCCAAGACAGGGCATGATGAAAAACTGTTTTTT
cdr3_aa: CSAKTGHDEKLFF

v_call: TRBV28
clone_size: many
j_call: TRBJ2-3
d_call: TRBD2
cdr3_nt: TGTGCCAGCAGTCCCCCACTAGCGGGAGGGCCTGCAGATACGCAGTATTTT
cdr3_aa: CASSPPLAGGPADTQYF

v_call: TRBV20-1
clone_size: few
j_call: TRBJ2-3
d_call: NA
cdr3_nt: TGCAGTGCCCGGCCCCCAGATACGCAGTATTTT
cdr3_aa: CSARPPDTQYF

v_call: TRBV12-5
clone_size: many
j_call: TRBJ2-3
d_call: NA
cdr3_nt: TGTGCTAGTGGTTTTCACAACCCAGATACGCAGTATTTT
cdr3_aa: CASGFHNPDTQYF

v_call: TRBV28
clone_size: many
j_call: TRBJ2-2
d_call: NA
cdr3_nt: TGTGCCAGCGTTAAAGGGGGAGCGAACACCGGGGAGCTGTTTTTT
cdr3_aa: CASVKGGANTGELFF

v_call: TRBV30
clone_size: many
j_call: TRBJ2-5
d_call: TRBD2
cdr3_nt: TGTGCCTGGCATCTAGCGGGAGGGAGCGAGACCCAGTACTTC
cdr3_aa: CAWHLAGGSETQYF

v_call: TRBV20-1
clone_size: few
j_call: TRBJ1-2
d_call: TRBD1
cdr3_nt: TGCAGTGCTAGAGACGTACAGGGGTCTCTAGGCTATGGCTACACCTTC
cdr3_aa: CSARDVQGSLGYGYTF

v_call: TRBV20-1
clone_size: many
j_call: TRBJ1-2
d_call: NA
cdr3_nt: TGCAGTGCTTTTGGACACGGACTTAACTATGGCTACACCTTC
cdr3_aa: CSAFGHGLNYGYTF

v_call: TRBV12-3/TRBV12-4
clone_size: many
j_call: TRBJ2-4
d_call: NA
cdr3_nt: TGTGCCAGCAGTTTAGATACAGGGAGAGCGGGCAAAAACATTCAGTACTTC
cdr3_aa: CASSLDTGRAGKNIQYF

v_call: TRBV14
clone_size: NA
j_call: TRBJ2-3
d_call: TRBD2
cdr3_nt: TGTGCCAGCAGCCGGCTAGCGGGAGTTATAGATACGCAGTATTTT
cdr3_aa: CASSRLAGVIDTQYF

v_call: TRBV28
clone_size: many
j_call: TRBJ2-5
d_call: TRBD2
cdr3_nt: TGTGCCAGCAGTTCACGAGGGCGGGAGACACCGGAGACCCAGTACTTC
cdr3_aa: CASSSRGRETPETQYF

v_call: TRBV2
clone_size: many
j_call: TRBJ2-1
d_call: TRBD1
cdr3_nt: TGTGCCAGCAGTCCCGGGACAGGGGTGATGAATGAGCAGTTCTTC
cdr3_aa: CASSPGTGVMNEQFF

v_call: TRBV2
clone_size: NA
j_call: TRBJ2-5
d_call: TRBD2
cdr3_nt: TGTGCCAGCCTGTTGGGGACTAGCAATAAGTACTTC
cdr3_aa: CASLLGTSNKYF

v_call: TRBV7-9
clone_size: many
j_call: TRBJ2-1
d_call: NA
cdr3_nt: TGTGCCAGCAGCTTAGCCCAAAAGACAGGGAGGGAGTTCTTC
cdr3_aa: CASSLAQKTGREFF

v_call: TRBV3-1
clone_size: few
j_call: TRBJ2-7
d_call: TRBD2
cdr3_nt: TGTGCCAGCAGCCATACCGGACTAGCGGGCAGCTCCTACGAGCAGTACTTC
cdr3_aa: CASSHTGLAGSSYEQYF

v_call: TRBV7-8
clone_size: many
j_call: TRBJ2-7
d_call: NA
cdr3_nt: TGTGCCAGCAGCTTAGTAAGTACTGGCCACTACGAGCAGTACTTC
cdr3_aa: CASSLVSTGHYEQYF

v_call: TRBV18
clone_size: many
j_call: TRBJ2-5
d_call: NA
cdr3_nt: TGTGCCAGCTCACCAAGCCAGGGGATACAAGAGACCCAGTACTTC
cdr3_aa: CASSPSQGIQETQYF

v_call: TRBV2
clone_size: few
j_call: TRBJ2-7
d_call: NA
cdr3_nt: TGTGCCAGCAGAGAAAATTTTTCCTACGAGCAGTACTTC
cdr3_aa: CASRENFSYEQYF

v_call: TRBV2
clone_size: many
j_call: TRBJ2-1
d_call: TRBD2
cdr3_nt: TGTGCCAGCAGTCCTCGTCTGACTAGCGGGAGGGCCGAGGTTGAGCAGTTCTTC
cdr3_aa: CASSPRLTSGRAEVEQFF

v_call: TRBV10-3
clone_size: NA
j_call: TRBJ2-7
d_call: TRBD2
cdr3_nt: TGTGCCATCAGTGAGCCGGGGGGGGTCAAGCAGTACTTC
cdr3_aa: CAISEPGGVKQYF

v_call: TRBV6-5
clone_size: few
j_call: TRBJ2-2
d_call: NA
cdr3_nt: TGTGCCAGCAGTTACTCTAGAACGGGAGCCATCACCGGGGAGCTGTTTTTT
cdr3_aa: CASSYSRTGAITGELFF

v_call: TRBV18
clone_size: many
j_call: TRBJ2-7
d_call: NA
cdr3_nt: TGTGCCAGCTCACCAATAGGACTGGCCTACGAGCAGTACTTC
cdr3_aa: CASSPIGLAYEQYF

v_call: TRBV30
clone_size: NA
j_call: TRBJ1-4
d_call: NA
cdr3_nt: TGTGCCTGGAGCCGGGACCCAGTAGAACTGTTTTTT
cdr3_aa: CAWSRDPVELFF

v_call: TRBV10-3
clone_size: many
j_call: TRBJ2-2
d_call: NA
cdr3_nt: TGTGCCATCAGTGGTCCGCGGGATCAGGACACCGGGGAGCTGTTTTTT
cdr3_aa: CAISGPRDQDTGELFF

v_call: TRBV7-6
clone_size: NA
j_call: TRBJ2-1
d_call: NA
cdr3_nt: TGTGCCAGCAGCCGCAACAGGGCCACTTCCTACAATGAGCAGTTCTTC
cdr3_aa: CASSRNRATSYNEQFF

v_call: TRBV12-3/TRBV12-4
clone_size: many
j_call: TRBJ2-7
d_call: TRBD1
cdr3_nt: TGTGCCAGCAAACCTACCGGGACAGGGACCTACGAGCAGTACTTC
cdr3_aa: CASKPTGTGTYEQYF

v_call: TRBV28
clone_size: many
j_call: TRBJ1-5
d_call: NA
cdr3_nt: TGTGCCAGCAGTCCCCTCAATCAGCCCCAGCATTTT
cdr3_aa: CASSPLNQPQHF

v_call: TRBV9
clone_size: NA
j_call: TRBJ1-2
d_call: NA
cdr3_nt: TGTGCCAGCAGCCCCCGGCAGGGAGGCTACACCTTC
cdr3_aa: CASSPRQGGYTF

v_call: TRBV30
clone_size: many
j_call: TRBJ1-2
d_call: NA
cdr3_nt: TGTGCCTGGAGGGGACCTCTGACGAACTATGGCTACACCTTC
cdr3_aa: CAWRGPLTNYGYTF

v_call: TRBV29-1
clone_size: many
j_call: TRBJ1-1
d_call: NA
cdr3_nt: TGCAGCGTTGAAGGGTCCATGAACACTGAAGCTTTCTTT
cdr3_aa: CSVEGSMNTEAFF

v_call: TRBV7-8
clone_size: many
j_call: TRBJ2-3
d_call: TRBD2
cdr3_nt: TGTGCCAGCAGCTTAGCGCAGGGTAGCGGGAGTGGAGATACGCAGTATTTT
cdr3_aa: CASSLAQGSGSGDTQYF

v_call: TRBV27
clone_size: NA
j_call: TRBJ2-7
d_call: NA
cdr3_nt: TGTGCCAGCAGTTTATTCCCGGGAGCTAGATCCTACGAGCAGTACTTC
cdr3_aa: CASSLFPGARSYEQYF

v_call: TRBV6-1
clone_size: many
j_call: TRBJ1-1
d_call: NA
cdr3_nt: TGTGCCAGCAGTGAAGTGGGGGGTGGGACTGAAGCTTTCTTT
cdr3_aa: CASSEVGGGTEAFF

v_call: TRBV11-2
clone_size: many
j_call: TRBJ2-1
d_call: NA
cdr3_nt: TGTGCCAGCAGCTTATACGGGGGCACCAATGAGCAGTTCTTC
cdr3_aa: CASSLYGGTNEQFF

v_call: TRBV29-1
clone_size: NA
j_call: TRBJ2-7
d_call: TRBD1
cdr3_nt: TGCAGCGTAGTTCCGGGACAGGGGGCATCCTACGAGCAGTACTTC
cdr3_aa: CSVVPGQGASYEQYF

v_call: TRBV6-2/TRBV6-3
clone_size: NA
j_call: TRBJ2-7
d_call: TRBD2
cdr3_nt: TGTGCCAGCAGTTCCGATCTCACTAGCGGGAGGCGGATATACTACGAGCAGTACTTC
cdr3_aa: CASSSDLTSGRRIYYEQYF

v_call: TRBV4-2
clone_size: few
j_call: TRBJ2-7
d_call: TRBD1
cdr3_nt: TGTGCCAGCAGCCAAGTCTCAGGGACAGGCTCCTACGAGCAGTACTTC
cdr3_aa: CASSQVSGTGSYEQYF

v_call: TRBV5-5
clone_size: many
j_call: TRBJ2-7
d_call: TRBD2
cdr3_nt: TGTGCCAGCAGCCGATTACTAGCGGCACTCACCGATTACGAGCAGTACTTC
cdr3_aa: CASSRLLAALTDYEQYF

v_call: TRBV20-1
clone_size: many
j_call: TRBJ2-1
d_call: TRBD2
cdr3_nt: TGCAGTGTTACTCCCAGGACTAGCGGGAGTCTCTATGAGCAGTTCTTC
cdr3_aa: CSVTPRTSGSLYEQFF